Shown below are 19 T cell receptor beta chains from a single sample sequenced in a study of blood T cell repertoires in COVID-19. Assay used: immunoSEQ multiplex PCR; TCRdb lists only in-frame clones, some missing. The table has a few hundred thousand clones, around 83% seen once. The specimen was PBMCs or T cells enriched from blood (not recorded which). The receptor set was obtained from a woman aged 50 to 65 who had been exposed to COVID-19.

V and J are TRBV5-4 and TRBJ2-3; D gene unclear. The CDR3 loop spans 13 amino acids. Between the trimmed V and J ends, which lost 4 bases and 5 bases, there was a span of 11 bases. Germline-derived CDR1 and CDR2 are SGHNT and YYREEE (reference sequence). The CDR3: CASSPIHIDTQYF. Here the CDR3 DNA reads TGTGCCAGCAGCCCCATTCACATAGATACGCAGTATTTT.

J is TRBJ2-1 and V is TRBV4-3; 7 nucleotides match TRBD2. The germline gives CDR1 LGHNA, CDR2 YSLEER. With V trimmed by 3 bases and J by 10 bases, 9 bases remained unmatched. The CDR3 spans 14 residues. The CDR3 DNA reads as TGCGCCAGCAGCCAGGACTCACGGCGGGGGGAGCAGTTCTTC. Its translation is CASSQDSRRGEQFF.

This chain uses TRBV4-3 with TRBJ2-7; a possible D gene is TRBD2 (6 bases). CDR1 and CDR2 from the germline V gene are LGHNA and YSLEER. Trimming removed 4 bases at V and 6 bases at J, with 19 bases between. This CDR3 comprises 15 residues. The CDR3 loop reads CASSPHSGTWAEQYF. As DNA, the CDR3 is TGCGCCAGCAGCCCACACTCAGGGACTTGGGCCGAGCAGTACTTC.

The CDR3 here is CASSYSGPYNSPLHF. In DNA, the CDR3 is TGTGCCAGCAGTTATTCAGGGCCCTATAATTCACCCCTCCACTTT. The chain joins TRBV6-5 to TRBJ1-6, with D possibly matching TRBD1 (5 bases). Trimming took 3 bases from V and 2 from J, leaving 8 bases between them. The CDR3 length is 15 residues. Germline assignment: CDR1 MNHEY and CDR2 SVGAGI.

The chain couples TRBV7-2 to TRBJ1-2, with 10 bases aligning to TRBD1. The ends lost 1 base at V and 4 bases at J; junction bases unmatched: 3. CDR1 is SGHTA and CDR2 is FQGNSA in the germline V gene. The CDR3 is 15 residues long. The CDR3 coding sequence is TGTGCCAGCAGCTTAGTCGGGACAGGGGCCTATGGCTACACCTTC. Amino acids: CASSLVGTGAYGYTF.

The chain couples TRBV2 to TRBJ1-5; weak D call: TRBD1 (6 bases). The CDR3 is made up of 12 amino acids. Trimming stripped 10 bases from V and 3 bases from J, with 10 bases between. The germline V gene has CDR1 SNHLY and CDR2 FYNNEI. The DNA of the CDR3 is TGTGCCACAGGGGCTTCCAATCAGCCCCAGCATTTT. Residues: CATGASNQPQHF.

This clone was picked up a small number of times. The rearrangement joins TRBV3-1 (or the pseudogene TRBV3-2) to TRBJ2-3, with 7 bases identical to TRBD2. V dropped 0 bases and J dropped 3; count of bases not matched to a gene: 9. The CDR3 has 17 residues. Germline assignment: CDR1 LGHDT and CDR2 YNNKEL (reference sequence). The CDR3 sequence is CASSQEGLAVATDTQYF. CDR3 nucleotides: TGTGCCAGCAGCCAAGAAGGGCTAGCGGTGGCGACAGATACGCAGTATTTT.

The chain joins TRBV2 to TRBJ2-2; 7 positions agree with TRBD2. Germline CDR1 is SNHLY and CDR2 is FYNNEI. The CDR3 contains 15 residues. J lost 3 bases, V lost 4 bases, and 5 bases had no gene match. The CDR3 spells CASSAPGGYTGELFF. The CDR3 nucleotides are TGTGCCAGCAGTGCCCCGGGGGGATACACCGGGGAGCTGTTTTTT.

The DNA for the CDR3 is TGTGCCAGCAGCTTGGGAGCTAGCACAGATACGCAGTATTTT. This codes for CASSLGASTDTQYF. The V gene is TRBV5-6, the J gene TRBJ2-3; D is uncertain. This CDR3 has 14 amino acids. The V gene lost 0 bases and the J gene lost 0 bases, with 5 bases spanning the gap. From germline, CDR1 is SGHDT and CDR2 YYEEEE.

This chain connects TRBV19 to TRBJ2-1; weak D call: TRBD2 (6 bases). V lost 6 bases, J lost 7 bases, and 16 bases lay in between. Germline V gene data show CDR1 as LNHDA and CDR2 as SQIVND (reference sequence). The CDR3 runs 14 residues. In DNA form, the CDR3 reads TGTGCCAGTAGGACTCTAGCGAACCCTAATGAGCAGTTCTTC. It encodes CASRTLANPNEQFF.

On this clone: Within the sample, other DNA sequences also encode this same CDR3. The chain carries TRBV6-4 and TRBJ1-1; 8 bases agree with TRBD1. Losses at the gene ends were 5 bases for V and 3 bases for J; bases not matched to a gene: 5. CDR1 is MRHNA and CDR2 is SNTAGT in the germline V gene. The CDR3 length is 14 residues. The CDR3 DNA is TGTGCCAGCAGTTTACAGGGGGGGGACACTGAAGCTTTCTTT. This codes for CASSLQGGDTEAFF.

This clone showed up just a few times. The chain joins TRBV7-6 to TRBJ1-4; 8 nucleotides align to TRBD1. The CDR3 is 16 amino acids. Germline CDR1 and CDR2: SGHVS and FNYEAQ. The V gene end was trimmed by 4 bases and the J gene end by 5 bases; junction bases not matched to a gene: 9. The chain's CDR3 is CASSSPTGVRNEKLFF. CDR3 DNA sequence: TGTGCCAGCAGCTCCCCGACAGGGGTGCGGAATGAAAAACTGTTTTTT. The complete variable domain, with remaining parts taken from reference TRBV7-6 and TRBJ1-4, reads GAGVSQSPRYKVTKRGQDVALRCDPISGHVSLYWYRQALGQGPEFLTYFNYEAQQDKSGLPNDRFSAERPEGSISTLTIQRTEQRDSAMYRCASSSPTGVRNEKLFFGSGTQLSVL.

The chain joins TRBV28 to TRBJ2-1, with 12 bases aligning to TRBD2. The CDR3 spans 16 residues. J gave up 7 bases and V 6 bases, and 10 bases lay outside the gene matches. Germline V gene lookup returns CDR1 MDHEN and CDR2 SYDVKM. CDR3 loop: CASSSLAGGPGNEQFF. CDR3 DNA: TGTGCCAGCAGCTCTCTAGCGGGGGGGCCTGGTAATGAGCAGTTCTTC.

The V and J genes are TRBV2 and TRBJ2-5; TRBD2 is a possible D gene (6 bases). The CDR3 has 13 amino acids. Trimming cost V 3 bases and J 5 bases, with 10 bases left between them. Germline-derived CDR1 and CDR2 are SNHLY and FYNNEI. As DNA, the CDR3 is TGTGCCAGCAGTGATGACCGGGAGGAGACCCAGTACTTC. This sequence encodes CASSDDREETQYF.

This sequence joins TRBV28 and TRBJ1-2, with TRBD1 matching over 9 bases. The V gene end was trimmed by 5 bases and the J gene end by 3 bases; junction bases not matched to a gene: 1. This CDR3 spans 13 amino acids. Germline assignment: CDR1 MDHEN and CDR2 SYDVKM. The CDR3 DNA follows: TGTGCCAGCAGTAGACAGGGGGACTATGGCTACACCTTC. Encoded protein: CASSRQGDYGYTF.

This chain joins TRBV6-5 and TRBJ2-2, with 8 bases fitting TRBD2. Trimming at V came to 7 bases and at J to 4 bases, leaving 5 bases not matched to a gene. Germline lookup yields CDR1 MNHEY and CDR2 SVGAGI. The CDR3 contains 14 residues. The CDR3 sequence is CASTLAGSTGELFF. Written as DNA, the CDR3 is TGTGCCAGCACCCTAGCGGGTTCCACCGGGGAGCTGTTTTTT.

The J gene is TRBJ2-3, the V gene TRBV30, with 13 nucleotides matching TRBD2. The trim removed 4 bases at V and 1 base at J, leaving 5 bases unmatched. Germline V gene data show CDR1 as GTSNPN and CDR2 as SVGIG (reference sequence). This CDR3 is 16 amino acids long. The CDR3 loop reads CAWTLGTSGGTDTQYF. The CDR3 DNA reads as TGTGCCTGGACCCTAGGGACTAGCGGGGGCACAGATACGCAGTATTTT.

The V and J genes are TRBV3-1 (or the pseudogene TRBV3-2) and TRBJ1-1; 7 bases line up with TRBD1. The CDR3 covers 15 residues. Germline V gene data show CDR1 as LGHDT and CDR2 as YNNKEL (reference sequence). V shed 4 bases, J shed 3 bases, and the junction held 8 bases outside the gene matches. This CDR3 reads CASSRTRGEDTEAFF. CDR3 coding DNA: TGTGCCAGCAGCCGAACCAGGGGGGAGGACACTGAAGCTTTCTTT.

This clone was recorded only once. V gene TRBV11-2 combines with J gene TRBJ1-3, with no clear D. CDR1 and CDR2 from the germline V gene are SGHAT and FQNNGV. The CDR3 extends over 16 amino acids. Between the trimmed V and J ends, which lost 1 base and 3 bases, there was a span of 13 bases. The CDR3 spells CASSLAVGLFGNTIYF. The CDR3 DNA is TGTGCCAGCAGCTTAGCTGTCGGTCTGTTTGGAAACACCATATATTTT.